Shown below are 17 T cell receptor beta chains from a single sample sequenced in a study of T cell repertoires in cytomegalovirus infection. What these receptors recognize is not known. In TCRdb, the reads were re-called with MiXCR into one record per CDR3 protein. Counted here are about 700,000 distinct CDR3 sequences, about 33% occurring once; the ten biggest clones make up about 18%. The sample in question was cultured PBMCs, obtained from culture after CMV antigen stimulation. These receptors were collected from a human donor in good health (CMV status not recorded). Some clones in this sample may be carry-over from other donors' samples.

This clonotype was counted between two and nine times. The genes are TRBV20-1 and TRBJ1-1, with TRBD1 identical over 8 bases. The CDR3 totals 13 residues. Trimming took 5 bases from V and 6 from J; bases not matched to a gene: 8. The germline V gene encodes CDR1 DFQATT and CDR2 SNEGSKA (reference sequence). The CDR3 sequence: CSALDRAYSEAFF. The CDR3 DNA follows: TGCAGTGCTTTGGACAGGGCTTACTCTGAAGCTTTCTTT.

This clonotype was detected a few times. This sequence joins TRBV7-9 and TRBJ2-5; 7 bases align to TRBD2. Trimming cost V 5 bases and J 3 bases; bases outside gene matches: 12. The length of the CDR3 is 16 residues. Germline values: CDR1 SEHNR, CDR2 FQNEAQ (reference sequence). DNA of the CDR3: TGTGCCAGCAGCCCCCCGGGGAGGGGACCTGAAGAGACCCAGTACTTC. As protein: CASSPPGRGPEETQYF.

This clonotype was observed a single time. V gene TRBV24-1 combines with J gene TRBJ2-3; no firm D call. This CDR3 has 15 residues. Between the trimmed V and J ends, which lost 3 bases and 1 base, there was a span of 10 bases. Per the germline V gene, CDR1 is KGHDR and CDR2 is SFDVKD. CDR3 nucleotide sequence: TGTGCCACCAGTGATCCGACGGGCGGCACAGATACGCAGTATTTT. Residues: CATSDPTGGTDTQYF.

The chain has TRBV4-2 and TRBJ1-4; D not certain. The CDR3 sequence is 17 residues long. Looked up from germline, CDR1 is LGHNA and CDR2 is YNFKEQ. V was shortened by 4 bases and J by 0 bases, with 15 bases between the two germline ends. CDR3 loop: CASSPRGTPTTNEKLFF. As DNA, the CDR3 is TGTGCCAGCAGCCCACGGGGAACTCCGACAACTAATGAAAAACTGTTTTTT.

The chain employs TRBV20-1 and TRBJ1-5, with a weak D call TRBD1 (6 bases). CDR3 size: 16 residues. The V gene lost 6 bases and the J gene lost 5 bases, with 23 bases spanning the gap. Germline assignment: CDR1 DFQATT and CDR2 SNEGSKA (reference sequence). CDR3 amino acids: CSAIRRGGGPYQPQHF. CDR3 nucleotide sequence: TGCAGTGCCATAAGAAGGGGCGGGGGGCCCTATCAGCCCCAGCATTTT.

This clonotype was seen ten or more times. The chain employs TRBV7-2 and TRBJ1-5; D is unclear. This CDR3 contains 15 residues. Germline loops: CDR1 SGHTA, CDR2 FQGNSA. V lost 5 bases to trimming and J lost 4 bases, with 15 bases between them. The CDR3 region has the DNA TGTGCCAGCAGCCCGTCCCTTAGGGCTAATCAGCCCCAGCATTTT. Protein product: CASSPSLRANQPQHF.

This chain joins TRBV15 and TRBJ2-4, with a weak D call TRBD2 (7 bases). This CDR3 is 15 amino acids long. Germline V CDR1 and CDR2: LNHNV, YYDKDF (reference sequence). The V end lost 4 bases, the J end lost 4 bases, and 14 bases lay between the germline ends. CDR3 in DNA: TGTGCCACCAGCACCGAGGGGGGGGCTAAAAACATTCAGTACTTC. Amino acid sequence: CATSTEGGAKNIQYF.

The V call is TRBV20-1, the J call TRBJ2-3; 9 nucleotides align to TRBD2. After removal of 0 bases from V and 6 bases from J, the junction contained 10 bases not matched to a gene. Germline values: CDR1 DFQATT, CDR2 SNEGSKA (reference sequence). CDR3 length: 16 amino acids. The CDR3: CSARDYQREVGDTQYF. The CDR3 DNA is TGCAGTGCTAGAGATTATCAGCGGGAGGTAGGGGATACGCAGTATTTT.

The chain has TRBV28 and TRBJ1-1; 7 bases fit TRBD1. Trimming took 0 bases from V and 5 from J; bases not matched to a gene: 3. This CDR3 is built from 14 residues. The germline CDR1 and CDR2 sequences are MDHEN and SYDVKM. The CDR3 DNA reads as TGTGCCAGCAGTTTATGGAGGGGGCGGACTGAAGCTTTCTTT. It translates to CASSLWRGRTEAFF.

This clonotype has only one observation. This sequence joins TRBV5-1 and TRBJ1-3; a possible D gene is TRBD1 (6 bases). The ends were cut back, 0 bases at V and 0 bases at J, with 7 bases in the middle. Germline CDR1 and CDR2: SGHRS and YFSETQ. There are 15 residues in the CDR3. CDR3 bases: TGCGCCAGCAGCTTGGTACAGGGCTCTGGAAACACCATATATTTT. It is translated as CASSLVQGSGNTIYF.

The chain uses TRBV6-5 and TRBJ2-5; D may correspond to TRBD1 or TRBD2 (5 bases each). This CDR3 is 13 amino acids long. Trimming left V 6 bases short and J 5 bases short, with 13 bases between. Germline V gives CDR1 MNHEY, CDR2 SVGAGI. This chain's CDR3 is CASRGPPTETQYF. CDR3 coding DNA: TGTGCCAGCAGGGGACCCCCTACCGAGACCCAGTACTTC.

The CDR3 region is CSVAVRNYGYTF. CDR3 nucleotide sequence: TGCAGCGTTGCGGTCAGGAACTATGGCTACACCTTC. The V gene is TRBV29-1, the J gene TRBJ1-2; D is undetermined. V shed 4 bases and J shed 2 bases, with 8 bases lying between them. CDR3 length: 12 amino acids. Germline lookup yields CDR1 SQVTM and CDR2 ANQGSEA.

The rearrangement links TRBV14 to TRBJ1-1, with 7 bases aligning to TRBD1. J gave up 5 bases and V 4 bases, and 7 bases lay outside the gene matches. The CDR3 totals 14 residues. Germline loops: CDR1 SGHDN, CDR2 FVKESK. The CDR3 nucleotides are TGTGCCAGCAGCCCGAAGGGGACAGCGACTGAAGCTTTCTTT. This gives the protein CASSPKGTATEAFF. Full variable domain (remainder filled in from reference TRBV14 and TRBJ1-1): EAGVTQFPSHSVIEKGQTVTLRCDPISGHDNLYWYRRVMGKEIKFLLHFVKESKQDESGMPNNRFLAERTGGTYSTLKVQPAELEDSGVYFCASSPKGTATEAFFGQGTRLTVV.

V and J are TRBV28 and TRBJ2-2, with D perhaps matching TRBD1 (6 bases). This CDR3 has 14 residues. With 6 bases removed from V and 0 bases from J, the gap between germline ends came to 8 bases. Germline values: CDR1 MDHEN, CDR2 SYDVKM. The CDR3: CASRGASNTGELFF. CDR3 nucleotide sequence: TGTGCCAGCAGGGGGGCCTCGAACACCGGGGAGCTGTTTTTT.

CDR3 nucleotides: TGTGCCAGCAGCTTATCGGATCACGAGCAGTACTTC. It specifies CASSLSDHEQYF. The J gene is TRBJ2-7, the V gene TRBV7-9; D is unclear. CDR1 SEHNR and CDR2 FQNEAQ come from the germline V gene (reference sequence). Trimming took off 2 bases at V and 5 bases at J, with 7 bases between the two ends. The CDR3 loop spans 12 amino acids.

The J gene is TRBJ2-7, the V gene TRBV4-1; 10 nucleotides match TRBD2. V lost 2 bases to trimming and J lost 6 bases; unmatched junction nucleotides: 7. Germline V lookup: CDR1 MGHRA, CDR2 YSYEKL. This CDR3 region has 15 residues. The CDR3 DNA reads TGCGCCAGCAGCCAACCGACTAGCGGGCAGTTCGAGCAGTACTTC. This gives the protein CASSQPTSGQFEQYF.

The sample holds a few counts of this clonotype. For the CDR3, the DNA is TGTGCCAGCACCGAACCGCCGGTAGCAAATGAGCAGTTCTTC. Encoded protein: CASTEPPVANEQFF. The V and J genes are TRBV2 and TRBJ2-1; D remains unclear. V gave up 7 bases and J gave up 7 bases, with 17 bases separating them. Germline assignment: CDR1 SNHLY and CDR2 FYNNEI. The CDR3 covers 14 residues.